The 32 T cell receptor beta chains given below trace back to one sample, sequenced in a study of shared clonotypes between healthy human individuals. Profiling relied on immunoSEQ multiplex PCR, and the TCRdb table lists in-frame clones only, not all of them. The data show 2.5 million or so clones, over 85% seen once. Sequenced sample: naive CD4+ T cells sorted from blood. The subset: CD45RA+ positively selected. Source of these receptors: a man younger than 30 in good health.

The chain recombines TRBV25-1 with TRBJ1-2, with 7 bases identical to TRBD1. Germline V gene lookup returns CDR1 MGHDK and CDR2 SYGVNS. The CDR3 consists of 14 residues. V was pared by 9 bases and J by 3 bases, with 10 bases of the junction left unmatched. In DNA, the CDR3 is TGTGCCAGTCACCCGACAGGGAGCGACTATGGCTACACCTTC. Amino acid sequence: CASHPTGSDYGYTF.

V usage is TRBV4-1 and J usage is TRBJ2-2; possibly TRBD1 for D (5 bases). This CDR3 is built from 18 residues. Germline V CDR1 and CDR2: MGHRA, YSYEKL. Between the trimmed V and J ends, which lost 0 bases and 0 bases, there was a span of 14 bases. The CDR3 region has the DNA TGCGCCAGCAGCCAAGATCCGGCCGACAGCGCGAACACCGGGGAGCTGTTTTTT. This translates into CASSQDPADSANTGELFF.

Written as DNA, the CDR3 is TGTGCCAGCAGCTTAGGTGGCAGGGGGAACACCGGGGAGCTGTTTTTT. It encodes CASSLGGRGNTGELFF. The chain joins TRBV7-6 to TRBJ2-2; TRBD1 is a possible D gene (6 bases). Germline-derived CDR1 and CDR2 are SGHVS and FNYEAQ. The CDR3 covers 16 residues. V lost 1 base and J lost 1, with 10 bases in between.

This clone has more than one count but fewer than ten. The CDR3 nucleotides read TGTGCCAGCAGCGTAGCCGGAGAAGGGGAAAAACTGTTTTTT. This codes for CASSVAGEGEKLFF. The chain combines TRBV9 with TRBJ1-4; no reliable D call. The germline V and J ends were trimmed by 0 bases and 8 bases, with 11 bases remaining between them. Germline-derived CDR1 and CDR2 are SGDLS and YYNGEE. CDR3 length: 14 residues.

CDR3 loop: CAIPLASGNGYGELFF. The CDR3 DNA sequence: TGTGCCATACCCCTCGCTAGCGGGAATGGATACGGGGAGCTGTTTTTT. The chain joins TRBV10-3 to TRBJ2-2, with 9 bases fitting TRBD2. There are 16 residues in the CDR3. Trimming removed 9 bases from V and 7 bases from J; junction bases left unmatched: 15. Germline V gene data show CDR1 as ENHRY and CDR2 as SYGVKD.

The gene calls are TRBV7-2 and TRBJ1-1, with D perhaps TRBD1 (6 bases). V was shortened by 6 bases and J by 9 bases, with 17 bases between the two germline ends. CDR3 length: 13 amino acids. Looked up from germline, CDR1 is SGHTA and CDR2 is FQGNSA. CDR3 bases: TGTGCCAGCAGTCTGAACAGGGTCTCTAAAGCTTTCTTT. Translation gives CASSLNRVSKAFF.

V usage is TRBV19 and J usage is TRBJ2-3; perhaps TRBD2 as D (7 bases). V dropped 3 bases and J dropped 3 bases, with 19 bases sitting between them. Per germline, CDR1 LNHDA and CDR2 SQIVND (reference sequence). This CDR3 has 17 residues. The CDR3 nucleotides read TGTGCCAGTAGTATTTCTGAAGGGGGGGCGCTGACAGATACGCAGTATTTT. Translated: CASSISEGGALTDTQYF. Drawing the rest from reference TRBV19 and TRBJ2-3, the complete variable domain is DGGITQSPKYLFRKEGQNVTLSCEQNLNHDAMYWYRQDPGQGLRLIYYSQIVNDFQKGDIAEGYSVSREKKESFPLTVTSAQKNPTAFYLCASSISEGGALTDTQYFGPGTRLTVL.

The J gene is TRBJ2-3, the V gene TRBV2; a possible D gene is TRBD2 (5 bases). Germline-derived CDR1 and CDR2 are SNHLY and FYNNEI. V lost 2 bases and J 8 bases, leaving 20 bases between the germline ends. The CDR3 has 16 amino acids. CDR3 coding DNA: TGTGCCAGCAGTGAACGTACCCCTAGCTCGGCGGGTACGCAGTATTTT. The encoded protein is CASSERTPSSAGTQYF.

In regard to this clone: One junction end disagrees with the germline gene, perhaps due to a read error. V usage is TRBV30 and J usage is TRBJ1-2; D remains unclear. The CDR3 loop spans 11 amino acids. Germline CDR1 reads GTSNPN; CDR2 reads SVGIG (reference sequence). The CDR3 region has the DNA TGTGCCTGGAGTGGGGCAGGCCGCACGTCCTTC. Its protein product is CAWSGAGRTSF.

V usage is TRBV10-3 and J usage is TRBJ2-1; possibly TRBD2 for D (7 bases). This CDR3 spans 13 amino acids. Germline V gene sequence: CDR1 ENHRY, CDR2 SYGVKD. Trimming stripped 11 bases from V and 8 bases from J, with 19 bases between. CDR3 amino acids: CAASGGTTHEQFF. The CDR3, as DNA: TGTGCCGCCTCGGGGGGCACCACCCATGAGCAGTTCTTC.

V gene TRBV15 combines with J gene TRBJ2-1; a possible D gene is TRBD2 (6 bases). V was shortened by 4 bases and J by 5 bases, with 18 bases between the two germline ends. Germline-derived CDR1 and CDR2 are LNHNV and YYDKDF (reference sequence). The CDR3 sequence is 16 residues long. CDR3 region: CATSILAVGIDNEQFF. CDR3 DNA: TGTGCCACCAGCATATTAGCGGTGGGGATCGACAATGAGCAGTTCTTC.

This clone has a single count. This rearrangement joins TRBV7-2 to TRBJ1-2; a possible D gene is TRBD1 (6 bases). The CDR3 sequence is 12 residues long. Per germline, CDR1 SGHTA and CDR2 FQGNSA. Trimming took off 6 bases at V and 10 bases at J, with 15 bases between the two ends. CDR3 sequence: CASRQGYVDYTF. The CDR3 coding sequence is TGTGCCAGCAGACAGGGTTATGTGGACTACACCTTC.

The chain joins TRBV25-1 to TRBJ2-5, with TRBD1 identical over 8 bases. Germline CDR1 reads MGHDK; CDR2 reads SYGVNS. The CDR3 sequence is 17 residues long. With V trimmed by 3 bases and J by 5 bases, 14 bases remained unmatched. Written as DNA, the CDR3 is TGTGCCAGCAGTGACGCGTCCGGGACAGGTGGATTGGAGACCCAGTACTTC. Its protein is CASSDASGTGGLETQYF.

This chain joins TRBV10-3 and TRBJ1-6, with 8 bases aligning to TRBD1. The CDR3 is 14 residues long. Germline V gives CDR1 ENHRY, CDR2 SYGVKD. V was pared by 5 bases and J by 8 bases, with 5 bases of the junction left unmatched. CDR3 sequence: CAISKTGGDSPLHF. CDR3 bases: TGTGCCATCAGTAAAACAGGGGGAGATTCACCCCTCCACTTT.

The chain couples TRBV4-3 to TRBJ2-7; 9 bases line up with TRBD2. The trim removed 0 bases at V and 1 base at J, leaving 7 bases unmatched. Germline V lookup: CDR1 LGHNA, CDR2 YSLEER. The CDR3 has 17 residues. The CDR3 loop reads CASSQDYKLAGSYEQYF. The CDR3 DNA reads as TGCGCCAGCAGCCAAGATTATAAGCTAGCGGGATCCTACGAGCAGTACTTC.

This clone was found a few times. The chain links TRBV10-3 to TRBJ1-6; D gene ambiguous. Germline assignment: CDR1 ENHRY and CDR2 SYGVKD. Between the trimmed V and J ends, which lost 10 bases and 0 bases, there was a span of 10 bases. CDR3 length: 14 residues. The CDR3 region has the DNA TGTGCCACCCTACAAAGCTCCTATAATTCACCCCTCCACTTT. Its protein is CATLQSSYNSPLHF.

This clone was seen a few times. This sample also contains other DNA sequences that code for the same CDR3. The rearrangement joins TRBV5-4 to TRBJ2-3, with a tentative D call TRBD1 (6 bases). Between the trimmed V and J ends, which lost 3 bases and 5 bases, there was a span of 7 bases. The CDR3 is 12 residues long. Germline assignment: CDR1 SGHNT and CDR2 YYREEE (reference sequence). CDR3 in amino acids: CASSSRGDTQYF. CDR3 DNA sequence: TGTGCCAGCAGCTCCAGGGGAGATACGCAGTATTTT.

Here the CDR3 reads CASSRGAPSSYNEQFF. The CDR3 region has the DNA TGCGCCAGCAGCCGCGGAGCTCCGAGCTCCTACAATGAGCAGTTCTTC. The rearrangement uses TRBV5-1 and TRBJ2-1; D ambiguous. CDR3 length equals 16 residues. The germline gives CDR1 SGHRS, CDR2 YFSETQ. V was cut by 4 bases and J by 0 bases, with 14 bases left in between.

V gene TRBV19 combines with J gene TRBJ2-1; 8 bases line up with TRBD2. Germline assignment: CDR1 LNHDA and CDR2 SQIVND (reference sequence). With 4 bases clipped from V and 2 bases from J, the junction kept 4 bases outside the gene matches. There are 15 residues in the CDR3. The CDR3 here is CASSRLANTYNEQFF. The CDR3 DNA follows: TGTGCCAGTAGTAGACTAGCGAATACCTACAATGAGCAGTTCTTC.

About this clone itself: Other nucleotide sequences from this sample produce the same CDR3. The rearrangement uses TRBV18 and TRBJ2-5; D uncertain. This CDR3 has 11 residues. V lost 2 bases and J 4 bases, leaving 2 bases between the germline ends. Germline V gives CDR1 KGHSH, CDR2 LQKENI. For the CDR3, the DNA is TGTGCCAGCTCACCAGGAGAGACCCAGTACTTC. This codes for CASSPGETQYF.

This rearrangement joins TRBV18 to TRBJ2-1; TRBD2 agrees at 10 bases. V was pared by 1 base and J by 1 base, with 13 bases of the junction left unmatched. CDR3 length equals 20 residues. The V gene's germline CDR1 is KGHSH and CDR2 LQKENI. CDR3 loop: CASSPRPSGGRVGSYNEQFF. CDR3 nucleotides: TGTGCCAGCTCACCACGGCCTAGCGGGGGACGTGTGGGTTCCTACAATGAGCAGTTCTTC.

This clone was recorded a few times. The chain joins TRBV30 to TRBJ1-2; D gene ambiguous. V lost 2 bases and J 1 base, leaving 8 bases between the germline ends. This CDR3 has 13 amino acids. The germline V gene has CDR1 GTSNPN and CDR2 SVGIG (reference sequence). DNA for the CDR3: TGTGCCTGGAGTCCCGGGAATAACTATGGCTACACCTTC. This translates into CAWSPGNNYGYTF.

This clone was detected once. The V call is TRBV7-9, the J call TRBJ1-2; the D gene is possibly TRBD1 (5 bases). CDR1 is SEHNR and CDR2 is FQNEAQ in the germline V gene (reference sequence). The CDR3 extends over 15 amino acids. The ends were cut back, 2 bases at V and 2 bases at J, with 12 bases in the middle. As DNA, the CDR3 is TGTGCCAGCAGCTTAAGCGGGACCGCGAACTATGGCTACACCTTC. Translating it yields CASSLSGTANYGYTF.

CDR3 in amino acids: CASSLLGVRETQYF. As DNA, the CDR3 is TGTGCCAGCAGCTTATTAGGGGTCCGAGAGACCCAGTACTTC. The V gene is TRBV7-6, the J gene TRBJ2-5, with D possibly matching TRBD1 (5 bases). The CDR3 runs to 14 residues. Trimming left V 2 bases short and J 4 bases short, with 11 bases between. Germline V gives CDR1 SGHVS, CDR2 FNYEAQ.

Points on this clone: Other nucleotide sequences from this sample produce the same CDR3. The CDR3 DNA follows: TGTGCCTGGAGTGTACGCTGGGGGGAGACCCAGTACTTC. Translation: CAWSVRWGETQYF. J is TRBJ2-5 and V is TRBV30, with D possibly called TRBD1 or TRBD2 (5 bases each). Germline V gene lookup returns CDR1 GTSNPN and CDR2 SVGIG (reference sequence). V lost 0 bases, J lost 5 bases, and 10 bases lay in between. CDR3 length: 13 amino acids.

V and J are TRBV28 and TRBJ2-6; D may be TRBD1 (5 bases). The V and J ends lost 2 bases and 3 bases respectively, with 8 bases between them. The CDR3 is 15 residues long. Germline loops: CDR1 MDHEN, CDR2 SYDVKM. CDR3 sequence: CASSLAGLGANVLTF. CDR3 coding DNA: TGTGCCAGCAGTTTAGCAGGGCTTGGGGCCAACGTCCTGACTTTC.

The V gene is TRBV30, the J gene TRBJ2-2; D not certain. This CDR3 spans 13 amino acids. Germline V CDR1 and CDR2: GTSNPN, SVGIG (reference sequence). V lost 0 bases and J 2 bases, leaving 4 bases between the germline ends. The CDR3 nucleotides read TGTGCCTGGAGTGTCCCTAACACCGGGGAGCTGTTTTTT. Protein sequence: CAWSVPNTGELFF.

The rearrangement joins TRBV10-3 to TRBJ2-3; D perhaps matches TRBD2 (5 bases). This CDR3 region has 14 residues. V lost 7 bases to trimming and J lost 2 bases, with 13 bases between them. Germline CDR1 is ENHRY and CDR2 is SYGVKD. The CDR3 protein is CAITPGINTDTQYF. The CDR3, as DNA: TGTGCCATCACCCCGGGGATTAACACAGATACGCAGTATTTT.

The CDR3 protein is CASSQINFLGADTQYF. The CDR3 coding sequence is TGCGCCAGCAGCCAAATTAACTTCTTAGGGGCAGATACGCAGTATTTT. This sequence joins TRBV4-1 and TRBJ2-3; the D gene is possibly TRBD1 (5 bases). V lost 2 bases and J 4 bases, leaving 16 bases between the germline ends. The CDR3 is 16 amino acids. Germline CDR1 and CDR2: MGHRA and YSYEKL.

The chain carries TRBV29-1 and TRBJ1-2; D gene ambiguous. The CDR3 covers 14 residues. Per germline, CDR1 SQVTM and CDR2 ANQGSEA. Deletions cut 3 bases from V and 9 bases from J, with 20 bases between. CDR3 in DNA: TGCAGCGTTGAGGTACGTCCCCCTCAGATGAGCTACACCTTC. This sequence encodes CSVEVRPPQMSYTF. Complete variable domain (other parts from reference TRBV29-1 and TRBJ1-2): SAVISQKPSRDICQRGTSLTIQCQVDSQVTMMFWYRQQPGQSLTLIATANQGSEATYESGFVIDKFPISRPNLTFSTLTVSNMSPEDSSIYLCSVEVRPPQMSYTFGSGTRLTVV.

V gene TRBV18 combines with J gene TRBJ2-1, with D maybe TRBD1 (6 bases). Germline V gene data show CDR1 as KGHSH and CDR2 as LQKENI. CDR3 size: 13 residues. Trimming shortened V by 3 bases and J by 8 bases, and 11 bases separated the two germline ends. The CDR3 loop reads CASSPLPGDEQFF. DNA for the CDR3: TGTGCCAGCTCACCCCTCCCAGGGGATGAGCAGTTCTTC.

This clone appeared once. CDR3 in DNA: TGTGCCAGCAGTTACCCACCCGACCGCATTTACTTC. Translated: CASSYPPDRIYF. J is TRBJ2-5 and V is TRBV6-5; no clear D gene. The CDR3 is 12 residues long. Germline CDR1 MNHEY, CDR2 SVGAGI. The V and J ends lost 2 bases and 14 bases respectively, with 15 bases between them.